Following are 30 T cell receptor beta chains from one sample sequenced in a study of blood T cells in healthy people across ages. A second PCR of roughly 7 to 11 cycles used a sample-barcoded 5' primer and a J-beta primer mix. One entry per CDR3 protein results from TCRdb running MiXCR on the 5' RACE reads. In the table there are about 720,000 distinct CDR3 sequences, about 20% of which are singletons. Input material: blood. The receptor set was obtained from a man between 70 and 80 years old in good health.

This chain connects TRBV10-3 to TRBJ1-6; possible D gene TRBD1, 6 bases. The CDR3 loop spans 15 amino acids. Germline values: CDR1 ENHRY, CDR2 SYGVKD. V was clipped by 4 bases and J by 7 bases, with 14 bases between them. The CDR3 DNA sequence: TGTGCCATCAGTGCCTGGGATCAGGGGAATTCACCCCTCCACTTT. Translation gives CAISAWDQGNSPLHF.

This clonotype was observed a few times. The V and J genes are TRBV6-6 and TRBJ2-7; no clear D. Germline lookup yields CDR1 MNHNY and CDR2 SVGAGI (reference sequence). V was shortened by 2 bases and J by 0 bases, with 11 bases between the two germline ends. This CDR3 spans 15 amino acids. Here the CDR3 reads CASSYIESRSYEQYF. The CDR3 DNA follows: TGTGCCAGCAGTTACATAGAATCCCGCTCCTACGAGCAGTACTTC.

CDR3 protein: CASSRNRDTEAFF. Here the CDR3 DNA reads TGTGCCAGCAGCCGAAACAGAGACACTGAAGCTTTCTTT. The chain employs TRBV7-9 and TRBJ1-1; D is undetermined. The V end lost 5 bases, the J end lost 3 bases, and 10 bases lay between the germline ends. This CDR3 contains 13 residues. Germline CDR1 SEHNR, CDR2 FQNEAQ (reference sequence).

The gene calls are TRBV7-9 and TRBJ1-1; no clear D gene. The ends were cut back, 1 base at V and 7 bases at J, with 10 bases in the middle. Germline V gene lookup returns CDR1 SEHNR and CDR2 FQNEAQ (reference sequence). The CDR3 has 13 residues. For the CDR3, the DNA is TGTGCCAGCAGCTTAGGGGAATTACATGAAGCTTTCTTT. This sequence encodes CASSLGELHEAFF.

This clonotype was observed a few times. The chain recombines TRBV9 with TRBJ1-4; D ambiguous. This CDR3 has 15 residues. Trimming stripped 0 bases from V and 2 bases from J, with 8 bases between. CDR1 SGDLS and CDR2 YYNGEE come from the germline V gene. The CDR3 nucleotides are TGTGCCAGCAGCGTAGGGGCAGGCACTAATGAAAAACTGTTTTTT. It translates to CASSVGAGTNEKLFF. Supplemented by reference TRBV9 and TRBJ1-4, the full variable domain reads DSGVTQTPKHLITATGQRVTLRCSPRSGDLSVYWYQQSLDQGLQFLIQYYNGEERAKGNILERFSAQQFPDLHSELNLSSLELGDSALYFCASSVGAGTNEKLFFGSGTQLSVL.

The rearrangement uses TRBV6-2 or TRBV6-3 and TRBJ2-1; a possible D gene is TRBD2 (5 bases). The CDR3 covers 16 residues. V shed 0 bases and J shed 6 bases, with 15 bases lying between them. Germline CDR1 and CDR2: MNHEY and SVGEGT. The CDR3 spells CASSYSGDRATNEQFF. The CDR3 bases are TGTGCCAGCAGTTACTCGGGAGATCGAGCCACCAATGAGCAGTTCTTC.

The V call is TRBV14, the J call TRBJ2-3; TRBD1 matches 7 bases. Germline-derived CDR1 and CDR2 are SGHDN and FVKESK. The CDR3 totals 16 residues. V trimming: 4 bases; J trimming: 4 bases; junction bases outside the gene matches: 11. The CDR3: CASSRSGQNPPDTQYF. The CDR3 DNA is TGTGCCAGCAGCCGATCGGGACAGAATCCCCCAGATACGCAGTATTTT. Together with reference TRBV14 and TRBJ2-3, the CDR3 gives the full variable domain: EAGVTQFPSHSVIEKGQTVTLRCDPISGHDNLYWYRRVMGKEIKFLLHFVKESKQDESGMPNNRFLAERTGGTYSTLKVQPAELEDSGVYFCASSRSGQNPPDTQYFGPGTRLTVL.

This clonotype has only a few counts. V is TRBV4-3 and J is TRBJ2-1; perhaps TRBD1 as D (6 bases). The germline CDR1 and CDR2 sequences are LGHNA and YSLEER. The CDR3 is 14 residues long. Trimming took 4 bases from V and 16 from J, leaving 23 bases between them. This chain's CDR3 is CASSLHRTDRTCFF. The CDR3 DNA reads as TGCGCCAGCAGCCTCCATAGGACTGACAGGACATGTTTCTTC.

The chain recombines TRBV13 with TRBJ1-1; 7 bases line up with TRBD1. The V segment lost 5 bases and the J segment 6 bases; nucleotides outside the gene matches: 18. The CDR3 is 17 residues long. Germline CDR1 and CDR2: PRHDT and FYEKMQ (reference sequence). The CDR3 is CASSLITQGGREAEAFF. In DNA, the CDR3 is TGTGCCAGCAGCCTAATTACCCAGGGGGGTCGGGAGGCTGAAGCTTTCTTT.

The chain uses TRBV11-2 and TRBJ2-1, with D perhaps matching TRBD1 or TRBD2 (5 bases each). The germline gives CDR1 SGHAT, CDR2 FQNNGV. V lost 5 bases and J 3 bases, leaving 14 bases between the germline ends. The CDR3 has 15 residues. CDR3 coding DNA: TGTGCCAGCAGCCGGGACCCCCGGCTCTACAATGAGCAGTTCTTC. It translates to CASSRDPRLYNEQFF.

This clonotype showed up just a few times. The CDR3 DNA follows: TGTGCCAGCAGTTCCCAGGGCCCGGTCACTGAAGCTTTCTTT. It translates to CASSSQGPVTEAFF. The chain couples TRBV6-5 to TRBJ1-1; the D gene is possibly TRBD1 (5 bases). Germline V gives CDR1 MNHEY, CDR2 SVGAGI. The CDR3 has 14 amino acids. Trimming took 4 bases from V and 4 from J, leaving 13 bases between them.

This CDR3 reads CSADRLAEARDTQYF. CDR3 DNA: TGCAGTGCTGATCGACTAGCGGAGGCCCGAGATACGCAGTATTTT. The chain couples TRBV20-1 to TRBJ2-3, with TRBD2 identical over 9 bases. CDR1 is DFQATT and CDR2 is SNEGSKA in the germline V gene (reference sequence). There are 15 residues in the CDR3. Trimming at V came to 5 bases and at J to 5 bases, leaving 11 bases not matched to a gene.

This clonotype was picked up a small number of times. This chain links TRBV24-1 with TRBJ2-3; 9 bases are shared with TRBD2. The V and J ends lost 3 bases and 4 bases, in that order; junction bases with no gene match: 7. The germline CDR1 and CDR2 sequences are KGHDR and SFDVKD. The CDR3 consists of 16 residues. This chain's CDR3 is CATSDTGLAGADTQYF. The DNA of the CDR3 is TGTGCCACCAGTGATACGGGACTAGCTGGGGCAGATACGCAGTATTTT.

This clonotype showed up just a few times. The V and J genes are TRBV27 and TRBJ1-5; 7 positions match TRBD1. Germline loops: CDR1 MNHEY, CDR2 SMNVEV (reference sequence). V lost 5 bases and J lost 6; bases outside the gene matches: 10. This CDR3 has 15 amino acids. CDR3 DNA sequence: TGTGCCAGCAGTAAAGACAGGGTCTTAGGTCAGCCCCAGCATTTT. Translation gives CASSKDRVLGQPQHF.

This clonotype was found a few times. J is TRBJ2-1 and V is TRBV7-9, with 10 positions matching TRBD2. The CDR3 spans 19 residues. Trimming removed 2 bases from V and 2 bases from J; junction bases left unmatched: 12. The germline CDR1 and CDR2 sequences are SEHNR and FQNEAQ (reference sequence). CDR3 DNA sequence: TGTGCCAGCAGCTTAATGAGCGGGGGGGCCTGGGACGCCTACAATGAGCAGTTCTTC. Protein sequence: CASSLMSGGAWDAYNEQFF.

The chain couples TRBV6-2 or TRBV6-3 to TRBJ2-2, with 7 bases lining up with TRBD2. Germline V gene lookup returns CDR1 MNHEY and CDR2 SVGEGT. CDR3 length equals 14 residues. The ends lost 11 bases at V and 5 bases at J; junction bases unmatched: 11. The CDR3 sequence: CAHASGEETGELFF. Written as DNA, the CDR3 is TGTGCCCACGCGAGCGGGGAAGAGACCGGGGAGCTGTTTTTT.

The chain recombines TRBV9 with TRBJ1-4; D is perhaps TRBD1 (5 bases). The CDR3 is made up of 15 amino acids. V shed 0 bases and J shed 7 bases, with 13 bases lying between them. Germline V gene lookup returns CDR1 SGDLS and CDR2 YYNGEE. CDR3 sequence reads: CASSVVPGPSEKLFF. CDR3 sequence (DNA): TGTGCCAGCAGCGTAGTTCCGGGACCCAGTGAAAAACTGTTTTTT.

This clonotype has only a few counts. The CDR3 DNA is TGTGCCAGCAGGGACCCAGGGAACTATGGCTACACCTTC. Its translation: CASRDPGNYGYTF. V and J are TRBV25-1 and TRBJ1-2; TRBD1 might be the D (5 bases). The CDR3 length is 13 residues. Between the trimmed V and J ends, which lost 6 bases and 2 bases, there was a span of 10 bases. CDR1 and CDR2 (germline): MGHDK, SYGVNS.

The genes are TRBV29-1 and TRBJ1-5; D remains ambiguous. This CDR3 comprises 13 residues. Trimming stripped 6 bases from V and 9 bases from J, with 18 bases between. Germline lookup yields CDR1 SQVTM and CDR2 ANQGSEA. The CDR3 reads CSVARTEEGPQHF. Here the CDR3 DNA reads TGCAGCGTCGCCCGGACCGAGGAAGGGCCCCAGCATTTT.

This clonotype occurred a few times. The chain combines TRBV11-2 with TRBJ2-5; 8 nucleotides match TRBD2. CDR3 length equals 16 residues. J was trimmed by 2 bases and V by 4 bases; bases with no gene match: 9. Germline CDR1 is SGHAT and CDR2 is FQNNGV. The CDR3 spells CASSYLVLAVQETQYF. The CDR3 region has the DNA TGTGCCAGCAGCTACCTAGTACTAGCGGTACAAGAGACCCAGTACTTC.

There are a few counts of this clonotype. The chain links TRBV18 to TRBJ2-7, with 10 bases that match TRBD1. CDR1 is KGHSH, CDR2 LQKENI, per germline. With V trimmed by 7 bases and J by 0 bases, 6 bases remained unmatched. The CDR3 loop spans 15 amino acids. CDR3 in amino acids: CASFSRTGGSYEQYF. DNA of the CDR3: TGTGCCAGCTTTTCCCGGACAGGGGGCTCCTACGAGCAGTACTTC.

This clonotype was seen more than once but under ten times. CDR3: CSARRLAVYEQYF. CDR3 DNA: TGCAGTGCTAGACGCCTAGCAGTATACGAGCAGTACTTC. The chain has TRBV20-1 and TRBJ2-5; D is possibly TRBD2 (5 bases). The J call may be in error: the DNA end matches TRBJ2-7 better. CDR1 and CDR2 from the germline V gene are DFQATT and SNEGSKA (reference sequence). CDR3 length: 13 residues.

The J gene is TRBJ2-3, the V gene TRBV7-3, with D unclear. The CDR3 has 12 amino acids. Germline CDR1 reads SGHTA; CDR2 reads FQGTGA. Trimming pared 3 bases from V and 2 bases from J, leaving 3 bases between. The CDR3 DNA follows: TGTGCCAGCAGCTTTGACACAGATACGCAGTATTTT. Protein sequence: CASSFDTDTQYF.

The chain carries TRBV13 and TRBJ1-2, with unresolved D. The CDR3 consists of 18 residues. Trimming removed 5 bases at V and 0 bases at J, with 22 bases between. Germline V gene data show CDR1 as PRHDT and CDR2 as FYEKMQ (reference sequence). The CDR3 sequence is CASSPLPFSGNPNYGYTF. CDR3 coding DNA: TGTGCCAGCAGCCCTCTACCATTCTCCGGGAATCCTAACTATGGCTACACCTTC.

There are a few counts of this clonotype. The chain has TRBV6-2 or TRBV6-3 and TRBJ1-2; D is ambiguous. V lost 2 bases and J 8 bases, leaving 12 bases between the germline ends. CDR3 length: 13 residues. Germline V gene lookup returns CDR1 MNHEY and CDR2 SVGEGT. CDR3 in amino acids: CASSYDNRRGYTF. The CDR3 nucleotides read TGTGCCAGCAGTTACGATAATAGGCGGGGCTACACCTTC.

This clonotype was seen more than once but under ten times. The CDR3 DNA follows: TGTGCCAGCAGTGAGAACGCACCCTATGGCTACACCTTC. It specifies CASSENAPYGYTF. The genes are TRBV2 and TRBJ1-2, with unresolved D. CDR1 SNHLY and CDR2 FYNNEI come from the germline V gene. Trimming stripped 3 bases from V and 4 bases from J, with 9 bases between. This CDR3 region has 13 residues.

The chain is built from TRBV29-1 and TRBJ2-1, with 10 bases aligning to TRBD2. The V gene's germline CDR1 is SQVTM and CDR2 ANQGSEA. CDR3 length: 13 amino acids. Trimming cost V 3 bases and J 7 bases; bases outside gene matches: 3. The CDR3 DNA is TGCAGCGTTGAGGCTAGCGGGAGTAATGAGCAGTTCTTC. It yields the protein CSVEASGSNEQFF.

V and J are TRBV6-1 and TRBJ2-5, with D possibly matching TRBD1 (5 bases). The closer fit of TRBJ2-7 to the DNA end suggests the J call may be wrong. Germline CDR1 reads MNHNS; CDR2 reads SASEGT. The CDR3 consists of 13 residues. CDR3 bases: TGTGCCAGCAGTGAAGCAAGGGGAAGCGAGCAGTACTTC. This sequence encodes CASSEARGSEQYF.

This clonotype appeared a few times. The J gene is TRBJ1-2, the V gene TRBV5-1; a weak D match, TRBD1 (5 bases). Looked up from germline, CDR1 is SGHRS and CDR2 is YFSETQ. There are 15 residues in the CDR3. V was trimmed by 0 bases and J by 4 bases, leaving 13 bases between them. The DNA of the CDR3 is TGCGCCAGCAGCTTGGACGTTGGGGGAACCTATGGCTACACCTTC. Its protein product is CASSLDVGGTYGYTF.

The chain couples TRBV7-9 to TRBJ2-1; D possibly uses TRBD1 or TRBD2 (5 bases each). The CDR3 is 15 amino acids. Trimming took 10 bases from V and 10 from J, leaving 26 bases between them. Germline CDR1 SEHNR, CDR2 FQNEAQ (reference sequence). The CDR3 DNA reads as TGTGCCAAAAACGGGGCGGATCCCGGAATAAGAGAGCAGTTCTTC. Translating it yields CAKNGADPGIREQFF. Supplemented by reference TRBV7-9 and TRBJ2-1, the full variable domain reads DTGVSQNPRHKITKRGQNVTFRCDPISEHNRLYWYRQTLGQGPEFLTYFQNEAQLEKSRLLSDRFSAERPKGSFSTLEIQRTEQGDSAMYLCAKNGADPGIREQFFGPGTRLTVL.